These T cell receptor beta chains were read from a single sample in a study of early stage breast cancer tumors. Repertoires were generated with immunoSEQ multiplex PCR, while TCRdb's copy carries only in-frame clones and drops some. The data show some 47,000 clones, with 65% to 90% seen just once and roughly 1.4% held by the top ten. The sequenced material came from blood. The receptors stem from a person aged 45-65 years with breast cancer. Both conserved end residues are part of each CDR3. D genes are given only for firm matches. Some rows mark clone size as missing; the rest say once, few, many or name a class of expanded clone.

CASSPPLGTDTQYF,TGTGCCAGCTCACCCCCTTTGGGCACAGATACGCAGTATTTT,TRBV18,TRBJ2-3,.,.
CASSPAGRTGGVKLFF,TGTGCCAGTAGTCCAGCGGGACGGACAGGGGGCGTAAAACTGTTTTTT,TRBV19,TRBJ1-4,few,TRBD1
CATPGRGPATNEKLFF,TGTGCCACCCCAGGCAGGGGCCCCGCAACTAATGAAAAACTGTTTTTT,TRBV27,TRBJ1-4,.,.
CASSRQTTDTQYF,TGTGCCAGCAGCAGGCAGACCACAGATACGCAGTATTTT,TRBV14,TRBJ2-3,.,.
CASSRQGVDQPQHF,TGTGCCAGCAGTCGACAGGGGGTTGACCAGCCCCAGCATTTT,TRBV28,TRBJ1-5,.,TRBD1
CASSIGTSENEQFF,TGTGCCAGTAGTATAGGGACTAGCGAGAATGAGCAGTTCTTC,TRBV19,TRBJ2-1,.,TRBD2
CASSGSGGLAYEQYF,TGTGCCAGCAGTGGGTCAGGGGGCTTAGCCTACGAGCAGTACTTC,TRBV2,TRBJ2-7,.,TRBD1
CASSPGGRRGSYEQYF,TGTGCCAGCAGCCCAGGGGGGCGACGGGGCTCATACGAGCAGTACTTC,TRBV28,TRBJ2-7,.,.
CASSRSNTEAFF,TGTGCCAGCTCAAGGTCGAACACTGAAGCTTTCTTT,TRBV18,TRBJ1-1,.,.
CASSLGPLQSSYEQYF,TGTGCCAGCAGCTTAGGGCCCCTTCAAAGCTCCTACGAGCAGTACTTC,TRBV7-2,TRBJ2-7,.,.
CASSSGQGALTEAFF,TGTGCCAGCAGTTCCGGACAGGGGGCTTTAACTGAAGCTTTCTTT,TRBV6-6,TRBJ1-1,once,TRBD1
CASTLGNGELFF,TGTGCCAGCACTCTTGGAAACGGGGAGCTGTTTTTT,TRBV6-6,TRBJ2-2,few,.
CASSGRLYEQYF,TGTGCCAGCAGTGGACGGCTTTACGAGCAGTACTTC,TRBV28,TRBJ2-7,.,.